This is a list of T cell receptor beta chains from one sample in a study of beta chain features in type 1 diabetes. Measured with immunoSEQ multiplex PCR; TCRdb has only the in-frame clones, and not every one. The sample gives around 250,000 clones, around 68% of which show up once; approximately 0.053% is in the top ten. The sequenced sample consisted of naive CD4+ T cells from blood. These receptors all come from a man younger than 45 in good health. Both conserved end residues are trimmed from each CDR3.

>TRBJ1-1|TRBV30
AWRGFTEAF
>TRBJ2-2|TRBV30
ASSGKNTGELF
>TRBJ2-1|TRBV5-1
ASSLELAGQQF
>TRBJ2-3|TRBV2
ASSVGGRSTDTQY
>TRBJ1-1|TRBV7-6
ASSFITGAAEAF
>TRBJ2-1|TRBV25-1
ASSEIGGGSSVEQF
>TRBJ1-1|TRBV9
ASSVEARHTEAF
>TRBJ2-7|TRBV9
ASSATSGNAYEQY
>TRBJ1-6|TRBV10-3
AISGQGDNSPLH
>TRBJ2-4|TRBV29-1
SVEQGAKNIQY
>TRBJ2-1|TRBV19
ASSIGARGLRNEQF
>TRBJ2-3|TRBV6-1
ASSGGLLAGGDTQY
>TRBJ1-1|TRBV9
ASSPRRDSNTEAF
>TRBJ2-7|TRBV9
ASGGRAGYEQY
>TRBJ2-7|TRBV6-5
ASSRGSEQY
>TRBJ2-4|TRBV30
AWNNLPGGIQY
>TRBJ2-5|TRBV7-2
ASRVAGALETQY
>TRBJ2-1|TRBV20-1
SAGGSHEQF
>TRBJ2-5|TRBV27
ASSLSGLAGTKTQY
>TRBJ2-3|TRBV23-1
ASSQQPTYTGDTQY
>TRBJ2-7|TRBV7-2
ASSFTGGDEQY